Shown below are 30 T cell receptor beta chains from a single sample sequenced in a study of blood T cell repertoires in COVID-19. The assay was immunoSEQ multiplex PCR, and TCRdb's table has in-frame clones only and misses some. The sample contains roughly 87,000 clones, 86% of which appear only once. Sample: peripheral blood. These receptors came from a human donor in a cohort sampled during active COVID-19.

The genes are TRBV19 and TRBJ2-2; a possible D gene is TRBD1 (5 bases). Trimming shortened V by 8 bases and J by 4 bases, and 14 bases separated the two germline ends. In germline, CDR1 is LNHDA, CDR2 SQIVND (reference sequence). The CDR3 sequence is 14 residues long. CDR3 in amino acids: CASSFRVLTGELFF. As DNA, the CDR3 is TGTGCCAGTTCTTTCAGGGTCCTCACCGGGGAGCTGTTTTTT.

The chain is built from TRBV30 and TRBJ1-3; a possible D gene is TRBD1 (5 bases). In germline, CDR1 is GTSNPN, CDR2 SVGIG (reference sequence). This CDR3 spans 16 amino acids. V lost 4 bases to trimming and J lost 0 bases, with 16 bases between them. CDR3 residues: CAWTTFQGFSGNTIYF. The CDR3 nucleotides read TGTGCCTGGACAACCTTCCAGGGTTTCTCTGGAAACACCATATATTTT.

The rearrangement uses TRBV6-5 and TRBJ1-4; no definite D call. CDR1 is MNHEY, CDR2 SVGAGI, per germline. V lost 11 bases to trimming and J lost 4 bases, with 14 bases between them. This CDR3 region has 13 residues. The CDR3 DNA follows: TGTGCCGCCCAGAGGGCCTTTAATGAAAAACTGTTTTTT. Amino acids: CAAQRAFNEKLFF.

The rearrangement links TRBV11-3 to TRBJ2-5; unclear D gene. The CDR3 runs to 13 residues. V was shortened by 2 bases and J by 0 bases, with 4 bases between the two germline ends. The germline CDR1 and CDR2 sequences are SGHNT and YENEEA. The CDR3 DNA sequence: TGTGCCAGCAGCTTACAGAACCAAGAGACCCAGTACTTC. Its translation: CASSLQNQETQYF. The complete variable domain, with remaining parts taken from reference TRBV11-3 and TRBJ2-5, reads EAGVVQSPRYKIIEKKQPVAFWCNPISGHNTLYWYLQNLGQGPELLIRYENEEAVDDSQLPKDRFSAERLKGVDSTLKIQPAELGDSAVYLCASSLQNQETQYFGPGTRLLVL.

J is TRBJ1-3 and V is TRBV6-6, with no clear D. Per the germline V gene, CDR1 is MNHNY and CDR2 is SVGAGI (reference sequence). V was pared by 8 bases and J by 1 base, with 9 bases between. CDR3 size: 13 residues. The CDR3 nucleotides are TGTGCCAGCCAACAGCTTTCTGGAAACACCATATATTTT. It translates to CASQQLSGNTIYF.

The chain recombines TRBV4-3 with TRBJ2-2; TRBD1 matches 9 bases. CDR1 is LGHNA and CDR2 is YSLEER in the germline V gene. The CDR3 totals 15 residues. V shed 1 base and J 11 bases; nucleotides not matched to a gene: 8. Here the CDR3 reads CASSQGGTGTRELFF. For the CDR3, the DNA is TGCGCCAGCAGCCAAGGAGGGACAGGGACCCGAGAGCTGTTTTTT.

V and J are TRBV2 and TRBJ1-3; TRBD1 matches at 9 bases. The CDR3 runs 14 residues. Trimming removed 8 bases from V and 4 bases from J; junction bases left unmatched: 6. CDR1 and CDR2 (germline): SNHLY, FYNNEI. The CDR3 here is CASPRQGDGNTIYF. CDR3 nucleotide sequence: TGTGCCAGCCCACGACAGGGGGACGGAAACACCATATATTTT.

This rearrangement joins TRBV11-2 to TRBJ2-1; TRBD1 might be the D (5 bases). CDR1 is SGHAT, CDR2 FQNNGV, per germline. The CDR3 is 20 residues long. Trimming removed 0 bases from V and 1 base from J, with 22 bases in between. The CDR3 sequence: CASSLDGVGFGAMSYNEQFF. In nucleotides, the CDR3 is TGTGCCAGCAGCTTAGATGGGGTGGGCTTTGGGGCCATGTCCTACAATGAGCAGTTCTTC.

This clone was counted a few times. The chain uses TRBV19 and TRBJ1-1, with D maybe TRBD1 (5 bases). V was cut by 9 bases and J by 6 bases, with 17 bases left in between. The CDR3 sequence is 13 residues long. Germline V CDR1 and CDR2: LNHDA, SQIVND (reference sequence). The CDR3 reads CARVLGGRAEAFF. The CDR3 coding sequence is TGTGCCAGAGTACTCGGGGGGAGGGCTGAAGCTTTCTTT.

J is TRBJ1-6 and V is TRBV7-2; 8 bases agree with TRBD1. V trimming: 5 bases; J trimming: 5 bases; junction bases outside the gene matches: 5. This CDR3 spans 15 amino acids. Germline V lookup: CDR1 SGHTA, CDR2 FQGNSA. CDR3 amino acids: CASSRRTGHNSPLHF. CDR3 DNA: TGTGCCAGCAGCCGCCGGACAGGGCATAATTCACCCCTCCACTTT. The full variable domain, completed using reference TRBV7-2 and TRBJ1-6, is GAGVSQSPSNKVTEKGKDVELRCDPISGHTALYWYRQSLGQGLEFLIYFQGNSAPDKSGLPSDRFSAERTGGSVSTLTIQRTQQEDSAVYLCASSRRTGHNSPLHFGNGTRLTVT.

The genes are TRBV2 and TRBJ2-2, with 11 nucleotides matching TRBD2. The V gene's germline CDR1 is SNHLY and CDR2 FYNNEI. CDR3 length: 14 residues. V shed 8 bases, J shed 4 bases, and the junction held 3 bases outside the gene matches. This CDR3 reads CASGTSGGTGELFF. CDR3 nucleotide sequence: TGTGCCAGCGGCACTAGCGGGGGCACCGGGGAGCTGTTTTTT.

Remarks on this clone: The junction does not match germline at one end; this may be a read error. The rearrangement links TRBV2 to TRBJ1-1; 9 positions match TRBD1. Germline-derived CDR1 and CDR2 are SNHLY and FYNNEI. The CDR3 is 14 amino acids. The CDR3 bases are TGTGCCAGCAGCGGACAGGGGAGGAACCCTGAAGCTTTCTTT. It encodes CASSGQGRNPEAFF.

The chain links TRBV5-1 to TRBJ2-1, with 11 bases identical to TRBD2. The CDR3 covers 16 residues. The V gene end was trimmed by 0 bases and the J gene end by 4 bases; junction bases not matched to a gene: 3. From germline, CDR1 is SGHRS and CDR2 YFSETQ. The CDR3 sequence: CASSLAGTSGYNEQFF. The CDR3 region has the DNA TGCGCCAGCAGCTTGGCCGGGACTAGCGGATACAATGAGCAGTTCTTC.

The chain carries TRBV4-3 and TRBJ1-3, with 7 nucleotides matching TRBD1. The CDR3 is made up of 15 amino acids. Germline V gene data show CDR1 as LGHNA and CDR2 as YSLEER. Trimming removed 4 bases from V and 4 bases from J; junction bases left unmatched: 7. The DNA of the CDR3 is TGCGCCAGCAGCCCCTACAGGGGAATCGGAAACACCATATATTTT. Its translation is CASSPYRGIGNTIYF.

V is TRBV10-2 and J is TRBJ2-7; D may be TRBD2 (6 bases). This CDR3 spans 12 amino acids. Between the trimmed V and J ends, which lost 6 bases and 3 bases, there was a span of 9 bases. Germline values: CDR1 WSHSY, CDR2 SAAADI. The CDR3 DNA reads TGCGCCAGCAGCCCCGGGGGCTACGAGCAGTACTTC. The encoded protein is CASSPGGYEQYF.

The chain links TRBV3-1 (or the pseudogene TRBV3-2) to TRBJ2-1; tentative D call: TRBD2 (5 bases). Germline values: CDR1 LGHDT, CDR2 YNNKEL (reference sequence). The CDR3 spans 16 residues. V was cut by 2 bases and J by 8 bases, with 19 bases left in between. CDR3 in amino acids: CASSQLVGGQDDEQFF. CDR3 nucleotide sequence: TGTGCCAGCAGCCAATTAGTCGGCGGGCAGGACGATGAGCAGTTCTTC.

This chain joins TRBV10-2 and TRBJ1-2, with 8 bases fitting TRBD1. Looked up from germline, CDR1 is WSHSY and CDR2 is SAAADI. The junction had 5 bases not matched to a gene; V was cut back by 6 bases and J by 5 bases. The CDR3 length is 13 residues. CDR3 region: CASSDGQGYGYTF. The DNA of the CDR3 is TGCGCCAGCAGCGACGGACAGGGTTATGGCTACACCTTC.

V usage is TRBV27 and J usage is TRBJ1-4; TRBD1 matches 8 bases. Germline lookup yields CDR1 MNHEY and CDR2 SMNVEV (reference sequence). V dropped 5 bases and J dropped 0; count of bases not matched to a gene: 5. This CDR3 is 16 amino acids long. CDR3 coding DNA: TGTGCCAGCAGTGGGGGACAGGACCCAACTAATGAAAAACTGTTTTTT. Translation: CASSGGQDPTNEKLFF.

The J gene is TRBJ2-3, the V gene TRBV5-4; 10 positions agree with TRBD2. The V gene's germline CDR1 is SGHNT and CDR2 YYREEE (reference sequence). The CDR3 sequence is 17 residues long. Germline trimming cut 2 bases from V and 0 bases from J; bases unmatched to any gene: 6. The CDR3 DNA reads TGTGCCAGCAGCTTAGTACTAGCGGGGATTAGCACAGATACGCAGTATTTT. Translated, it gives CASSLVLAGISTDTQYF.

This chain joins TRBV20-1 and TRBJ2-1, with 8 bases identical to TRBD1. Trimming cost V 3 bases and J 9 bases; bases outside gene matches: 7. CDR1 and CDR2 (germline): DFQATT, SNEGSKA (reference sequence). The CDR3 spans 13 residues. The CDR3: CSASGQGAGEQFF. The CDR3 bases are TGCAGTGCTAGTGGCCAGGGGGCGGGTGAGCAGTTCTTC.

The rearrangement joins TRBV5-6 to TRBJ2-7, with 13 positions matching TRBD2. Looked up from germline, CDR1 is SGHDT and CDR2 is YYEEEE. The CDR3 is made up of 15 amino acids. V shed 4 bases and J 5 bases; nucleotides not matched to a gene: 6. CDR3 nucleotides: TGTGCCAGCAGCCATCCGGGACTAGCGGGACACGAGCAGTACTTC. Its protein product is CASSHPGLAGHEQYF. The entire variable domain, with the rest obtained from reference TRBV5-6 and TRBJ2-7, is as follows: DAGVTQSPTHLIKTRGQQVTLRCSPKSGHDTVSWYQQALGQGPQFIFQYYEEEERQRGNFPDRFSGHQFPNYSSELNVNALLLGDSALYLCASSHPGLAGHEQYFGPGTRLTVT.

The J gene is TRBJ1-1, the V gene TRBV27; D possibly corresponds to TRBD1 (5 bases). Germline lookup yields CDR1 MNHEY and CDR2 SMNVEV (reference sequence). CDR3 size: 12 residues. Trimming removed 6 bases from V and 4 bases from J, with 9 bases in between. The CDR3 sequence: CASSQGSTEAFF. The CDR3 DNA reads TGTGCCAGCAGCCAGGGTAGCACTGAAGCTTTCTTT.

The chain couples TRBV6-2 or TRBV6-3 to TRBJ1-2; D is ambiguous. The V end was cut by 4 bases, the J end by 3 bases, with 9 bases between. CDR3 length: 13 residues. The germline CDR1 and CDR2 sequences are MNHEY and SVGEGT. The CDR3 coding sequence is TGTGCCAGCAGTTCACCGGGTCACTATGGCTACACCTTC. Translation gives CASSSPGHYGYTF.

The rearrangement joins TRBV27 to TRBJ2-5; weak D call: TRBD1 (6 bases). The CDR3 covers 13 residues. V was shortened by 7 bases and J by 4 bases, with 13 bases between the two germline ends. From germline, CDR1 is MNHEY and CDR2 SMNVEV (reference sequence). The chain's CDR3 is CASTRGPSETQYF. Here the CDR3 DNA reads TGTGCCAGCACCAGGGGCCCTTCAGAGACCCAGTACTTC.

CDR3 coding DNA: TGCAGCGTTGTTGGGGCAGGATCTGTCAATGAGCAGTTCTTC. Translation: CSVVGAGSVNEQFF. The chain uses TRBV29-1 and TRBJ2-1, with TRBD1 as a possible D gene (5 bases). The CDR3 has 14 amino acids. Deletions cut 4 bases from V and 6 bases from J, with 16 bases between. Germline V CDR1 and CDR2: SQVTM, ANQGSEA.

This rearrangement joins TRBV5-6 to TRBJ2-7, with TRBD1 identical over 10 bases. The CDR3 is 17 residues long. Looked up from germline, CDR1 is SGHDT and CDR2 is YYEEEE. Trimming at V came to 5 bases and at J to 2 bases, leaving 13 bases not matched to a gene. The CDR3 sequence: CASSSRDRGYRAYEQYF. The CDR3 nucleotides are TGTGCCAGCAGTTCGCGGGACAGGGGCTACCGTGCCTACGAGCAGTACTTC. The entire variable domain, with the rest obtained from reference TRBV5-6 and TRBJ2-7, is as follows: DAGVTQSPTHLIKTRGQQVTLRCSPKSGHDTVSWYQQALGQGPQFIFQYYEEEERQRGNFPDRFSGHQFPNYSSELNVNALLLGDSALYLCASSSRDRGYRAYEQYFGPGTRLTVT.

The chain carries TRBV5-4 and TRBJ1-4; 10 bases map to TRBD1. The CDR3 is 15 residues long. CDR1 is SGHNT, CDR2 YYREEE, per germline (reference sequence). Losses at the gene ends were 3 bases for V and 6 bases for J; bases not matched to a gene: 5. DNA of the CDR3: TGTGCCAGCAGCTCCCCGGACAGGGGGGATGAAAAACTGTTTTTT. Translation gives CASSSPDRGDEKLFF.

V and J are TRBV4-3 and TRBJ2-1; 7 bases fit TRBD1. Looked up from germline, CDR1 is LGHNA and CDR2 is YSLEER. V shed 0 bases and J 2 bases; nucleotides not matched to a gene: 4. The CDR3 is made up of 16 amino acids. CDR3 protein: CASSQELTGTYNEQFF. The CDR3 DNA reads TGCGCCAGCAGCCAAGAACTGACAGGGACCTACAATGAGCAGTTCTTC.

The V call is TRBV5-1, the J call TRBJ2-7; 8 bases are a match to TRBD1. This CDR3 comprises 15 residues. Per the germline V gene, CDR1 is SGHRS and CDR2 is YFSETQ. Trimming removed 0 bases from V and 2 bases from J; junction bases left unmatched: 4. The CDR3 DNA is TGCGCCAGCAGCTTGGTACAGGGGGGTGCCTACGAGCAGTACTTC. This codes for CASSLVQGGAYEQYF.

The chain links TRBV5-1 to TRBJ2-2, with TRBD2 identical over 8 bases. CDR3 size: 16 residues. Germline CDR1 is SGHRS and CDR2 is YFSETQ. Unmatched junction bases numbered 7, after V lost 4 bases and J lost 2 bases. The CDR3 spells CASSPGGATNTGELFF. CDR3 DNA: TGCGCCAGCAGCCCGGGGGGGGCAACCAACACCGGGGAGCTGTTTTTT.